The sequence of this T cell receptor (beta chain) was determined in a study of human T cells and chemical hapten exposure. Across the whole study: Read at 6 days, the patch tests placed 0.01% DPC on the upper back.

V was pared by 0 bases and J by 5 bases, with 13 bases between. This CDR3 has 16 amino acids. Germline CDR1 is SEHNR and CDR2 is FQNEAQ (reference sequence). TCRdb redid the calling of the RACE reads with MiXCR, one entry per CDR3 protein. The sample holds 150,000 to 200,000 distinct CDR3 sequences, about 25% seen once. Time point given: patch test 3, about 24 weeks after DPC sensitization. The treatment here: therapeutic diphenylcyclopropenone sensitization with weekly scalp DPC. The genes are TRBV7-9 and TRBJ2-2; no clear D gene. Sequenced material: whole blood, taken in connection with sensitization to the hapten diphenylcyclopropenone (DPC). The receptor comes from a woman aged 40 to 55 with alopecia areata. Some clones in this sample may be carry-over from other donors' samples. CDR3 region: CASSLADGRRTGELFF. The CDR3, as DNA: TGTGCCAGCAGCTTAGCGGACGGACGGCGGACCGGGGAGCTGTTTTTT.